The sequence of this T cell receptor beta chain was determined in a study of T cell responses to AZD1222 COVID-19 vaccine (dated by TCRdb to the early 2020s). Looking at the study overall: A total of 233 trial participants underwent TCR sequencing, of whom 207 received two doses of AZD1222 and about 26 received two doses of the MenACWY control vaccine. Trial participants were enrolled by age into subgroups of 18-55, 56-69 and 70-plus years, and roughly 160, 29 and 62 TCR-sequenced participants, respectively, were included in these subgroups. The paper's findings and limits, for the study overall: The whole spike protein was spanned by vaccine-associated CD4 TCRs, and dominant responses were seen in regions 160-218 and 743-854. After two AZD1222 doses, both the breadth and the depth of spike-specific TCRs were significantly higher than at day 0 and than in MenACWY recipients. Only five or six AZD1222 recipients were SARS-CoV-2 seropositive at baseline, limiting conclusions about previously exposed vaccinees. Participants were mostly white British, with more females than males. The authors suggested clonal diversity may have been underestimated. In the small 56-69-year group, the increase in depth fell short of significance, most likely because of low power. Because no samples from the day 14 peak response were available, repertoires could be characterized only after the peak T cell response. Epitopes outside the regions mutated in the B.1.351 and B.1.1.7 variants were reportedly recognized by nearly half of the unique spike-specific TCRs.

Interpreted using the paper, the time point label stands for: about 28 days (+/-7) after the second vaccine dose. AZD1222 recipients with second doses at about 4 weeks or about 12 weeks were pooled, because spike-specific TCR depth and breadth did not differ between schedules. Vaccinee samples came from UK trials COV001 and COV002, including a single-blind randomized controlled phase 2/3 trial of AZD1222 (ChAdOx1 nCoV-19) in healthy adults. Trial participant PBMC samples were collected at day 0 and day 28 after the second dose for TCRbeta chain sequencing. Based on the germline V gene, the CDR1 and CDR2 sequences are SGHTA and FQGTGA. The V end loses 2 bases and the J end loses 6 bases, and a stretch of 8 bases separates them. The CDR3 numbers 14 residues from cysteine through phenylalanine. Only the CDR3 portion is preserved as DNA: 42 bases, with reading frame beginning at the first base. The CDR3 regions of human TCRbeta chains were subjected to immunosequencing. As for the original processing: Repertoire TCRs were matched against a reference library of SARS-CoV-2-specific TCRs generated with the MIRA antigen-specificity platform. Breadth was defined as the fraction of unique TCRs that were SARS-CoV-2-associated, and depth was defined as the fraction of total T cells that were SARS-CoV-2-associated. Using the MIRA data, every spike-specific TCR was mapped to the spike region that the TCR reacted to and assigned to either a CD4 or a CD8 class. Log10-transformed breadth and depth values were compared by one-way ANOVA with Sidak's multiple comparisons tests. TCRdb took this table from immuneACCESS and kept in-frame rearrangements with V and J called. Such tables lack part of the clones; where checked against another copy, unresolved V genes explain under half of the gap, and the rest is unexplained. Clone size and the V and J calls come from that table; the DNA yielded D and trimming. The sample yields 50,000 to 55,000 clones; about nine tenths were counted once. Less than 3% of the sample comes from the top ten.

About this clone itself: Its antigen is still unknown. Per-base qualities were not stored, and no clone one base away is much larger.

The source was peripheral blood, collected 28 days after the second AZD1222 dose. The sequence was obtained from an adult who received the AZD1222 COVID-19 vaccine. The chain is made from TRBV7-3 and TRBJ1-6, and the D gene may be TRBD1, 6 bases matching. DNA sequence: TGTGCCAGCAGCTTACAGGGGTCTAATTCACCCCTCCACTTT. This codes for CASSLQGSNSPLHF.